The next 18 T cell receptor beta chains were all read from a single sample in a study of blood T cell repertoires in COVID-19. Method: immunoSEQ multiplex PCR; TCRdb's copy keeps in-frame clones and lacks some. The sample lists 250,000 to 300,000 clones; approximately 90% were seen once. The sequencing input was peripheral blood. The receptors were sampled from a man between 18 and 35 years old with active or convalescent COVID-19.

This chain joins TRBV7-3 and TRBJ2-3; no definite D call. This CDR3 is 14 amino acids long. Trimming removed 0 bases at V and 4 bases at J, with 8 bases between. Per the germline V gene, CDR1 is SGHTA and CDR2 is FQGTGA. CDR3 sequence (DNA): TGTGCCAGCAGCTTAACGTTCGTCTCAGATACGCAGTATTTT. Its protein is CASSLTFVSDTQYF.

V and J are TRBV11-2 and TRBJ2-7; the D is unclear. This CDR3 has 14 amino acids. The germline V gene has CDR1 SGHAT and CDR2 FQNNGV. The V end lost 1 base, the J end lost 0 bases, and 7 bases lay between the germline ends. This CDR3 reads CASSLGLFSYEQYF. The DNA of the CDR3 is TGTGCCAGCAGCTTAGGACTTTTCTCCTACGAGCAGTACTTC.

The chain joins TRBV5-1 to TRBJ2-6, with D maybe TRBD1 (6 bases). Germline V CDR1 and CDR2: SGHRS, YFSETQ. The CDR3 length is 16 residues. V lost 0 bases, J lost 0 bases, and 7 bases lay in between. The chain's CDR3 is CASSLAGVSGANVLTF. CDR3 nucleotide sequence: TGCGCCAGCAGCTTGGCAGGGGTCTCTGGGGCCAACGTCCTGACTTTC.

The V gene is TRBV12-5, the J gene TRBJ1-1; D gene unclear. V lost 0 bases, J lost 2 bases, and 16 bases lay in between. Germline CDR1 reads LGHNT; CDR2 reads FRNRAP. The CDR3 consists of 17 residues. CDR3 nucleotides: TGTGCTAGTGGTTTGGTACTTAGTTCTCGACAAAACACTGAAGCTTTCTTT. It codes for CASGLVLSSRQNTEAFF.

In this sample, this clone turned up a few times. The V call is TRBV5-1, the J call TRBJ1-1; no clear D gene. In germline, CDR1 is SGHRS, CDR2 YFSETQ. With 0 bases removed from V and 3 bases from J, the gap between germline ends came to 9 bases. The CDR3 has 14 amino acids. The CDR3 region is CASSLGTADTEAFF. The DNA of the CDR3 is TGCGCCAGCAGCTTGGGTACGGCGGACACTGAAGCTTTCTTT.

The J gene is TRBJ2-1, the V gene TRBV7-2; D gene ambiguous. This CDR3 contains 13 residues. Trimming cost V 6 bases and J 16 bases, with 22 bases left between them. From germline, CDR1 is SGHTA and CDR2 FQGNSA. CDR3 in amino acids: CASSQIPGPQVFF. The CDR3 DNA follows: TGTGCCAGCAGTCAGATACCGGGTCCTCAAGTTTTCTTC.

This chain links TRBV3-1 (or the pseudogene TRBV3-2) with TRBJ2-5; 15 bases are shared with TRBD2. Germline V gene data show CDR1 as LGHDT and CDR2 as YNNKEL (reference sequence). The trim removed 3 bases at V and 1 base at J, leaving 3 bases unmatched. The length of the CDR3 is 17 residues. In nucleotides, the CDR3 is TGTGCCAGCAGCCAGGGACTAGCGGGGGGCCTCCAAGAGACCCAGTACTTC. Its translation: CASSQGLAGGLQETQYF.

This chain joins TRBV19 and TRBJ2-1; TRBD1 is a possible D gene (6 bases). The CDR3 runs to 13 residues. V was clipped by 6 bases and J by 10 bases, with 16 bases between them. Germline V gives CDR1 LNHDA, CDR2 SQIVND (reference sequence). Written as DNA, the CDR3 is TGTGCCAGTAGAGCTACCGGGACACCGGAGCAGTTCTTC. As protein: CASRATGTPEQFF. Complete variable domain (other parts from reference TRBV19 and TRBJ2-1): DGGITQSPKYLFRKEGQNVTLSCEQNLNHDAMYWYRQDPGQGLRLIYYSQIVNDFQKGDIAEGYSVSREKKESFPLTVTSAQKNPTAFYLCASRATGTPEQFFGPGTRLTVL.

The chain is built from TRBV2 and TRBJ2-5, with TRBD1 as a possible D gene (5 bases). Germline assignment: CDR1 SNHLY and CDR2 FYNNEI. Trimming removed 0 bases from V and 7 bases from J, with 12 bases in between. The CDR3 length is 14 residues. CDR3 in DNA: TGTGCCAGCAGTGAAGCTCCCCCAGGGCGGACCCAGTACTTC. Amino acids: CASSEAPPGRTQYF.

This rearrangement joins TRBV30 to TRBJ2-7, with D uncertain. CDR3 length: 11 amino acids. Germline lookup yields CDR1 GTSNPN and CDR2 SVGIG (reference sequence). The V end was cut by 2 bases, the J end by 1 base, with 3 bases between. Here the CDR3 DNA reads TGTGCCTGGAGTACATCCTACGAGCAGTACTTC. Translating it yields CAWSTSYEQYF.

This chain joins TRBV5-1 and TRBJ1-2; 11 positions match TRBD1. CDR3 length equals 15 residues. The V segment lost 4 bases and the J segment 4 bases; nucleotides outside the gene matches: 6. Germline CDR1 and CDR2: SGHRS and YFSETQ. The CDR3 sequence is CASSALGTGGYGYTF. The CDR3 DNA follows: TGCGCCAGCAGCGCATTGGGGACAGGGGGCTATGGCTACACCTTC.

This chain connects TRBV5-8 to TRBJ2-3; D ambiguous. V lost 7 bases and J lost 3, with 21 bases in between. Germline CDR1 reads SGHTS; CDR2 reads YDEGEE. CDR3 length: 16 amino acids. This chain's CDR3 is CASANPGEVYTDTQYF. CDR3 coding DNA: TGTGCCAGCGCGAATCCCGGTGAGGTATATACAGATACGCAGTATTTT.

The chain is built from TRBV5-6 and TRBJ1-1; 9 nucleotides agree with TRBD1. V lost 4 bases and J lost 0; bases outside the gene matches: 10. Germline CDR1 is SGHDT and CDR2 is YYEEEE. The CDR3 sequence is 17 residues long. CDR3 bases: TGTGCCAGCAGCCGCGTTCAACAGGGGGCGGTGAACACTGAAGCTTTCTTT. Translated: CASSRVQQGAVNTEAFF. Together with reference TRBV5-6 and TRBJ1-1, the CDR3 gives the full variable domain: DAGVTQSPTHLIKTRGQQVTLRCSPKSGHDTVSWYQQALGQGPQFIFQYYEEEERQRGNFPDRFSGHQFPNYSSELNVNALLLGDSALYLCASSRVQQGAVNTEAFFGQGTRLTVV.

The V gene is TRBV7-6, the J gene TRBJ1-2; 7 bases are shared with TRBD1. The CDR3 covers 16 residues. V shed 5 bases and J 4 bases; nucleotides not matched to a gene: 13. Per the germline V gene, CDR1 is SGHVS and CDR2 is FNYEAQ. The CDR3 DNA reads TGTGCCAGCAGCACCCCTTACAGGGGTGGCTTCTATGGCTACACCTTC. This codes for CASSTPYRGGFYGYTF.

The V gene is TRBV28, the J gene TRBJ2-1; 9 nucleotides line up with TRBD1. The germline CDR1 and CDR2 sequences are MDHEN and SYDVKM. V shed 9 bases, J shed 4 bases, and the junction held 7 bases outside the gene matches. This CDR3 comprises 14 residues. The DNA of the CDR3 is TGTGCCAGTTCCGGGACAGGGATTTACAATGAGCAGTTCTTC. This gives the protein CASSGTGIYNEQFF.

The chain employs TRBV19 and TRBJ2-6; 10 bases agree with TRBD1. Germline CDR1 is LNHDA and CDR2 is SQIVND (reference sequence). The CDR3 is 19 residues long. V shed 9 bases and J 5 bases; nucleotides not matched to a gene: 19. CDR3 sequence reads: CASPRFQGQGVFRANVLTF. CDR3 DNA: TGTGCCAGCCCCCGCTTCCAAGGACAGGGGGTTTTTAGGGCCAACGTCCTGACTTTC.

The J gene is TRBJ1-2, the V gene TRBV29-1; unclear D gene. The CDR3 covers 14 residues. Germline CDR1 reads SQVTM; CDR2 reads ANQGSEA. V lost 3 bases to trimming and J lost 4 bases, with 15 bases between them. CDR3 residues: CSVDFYGDPYGYTF. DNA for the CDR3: TGCAGCGTTGATTTTTACGGGGATCCCTATGGCTACACCTTC.

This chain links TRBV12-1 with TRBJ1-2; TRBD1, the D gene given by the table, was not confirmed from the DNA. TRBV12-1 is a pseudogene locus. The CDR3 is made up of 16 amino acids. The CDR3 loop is CASSFPGQGEDYGYTF. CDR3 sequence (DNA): TGTGCCAGCAGCTTTCCGGGACAGGGGGAGGACTATGGCTACACCTTC.